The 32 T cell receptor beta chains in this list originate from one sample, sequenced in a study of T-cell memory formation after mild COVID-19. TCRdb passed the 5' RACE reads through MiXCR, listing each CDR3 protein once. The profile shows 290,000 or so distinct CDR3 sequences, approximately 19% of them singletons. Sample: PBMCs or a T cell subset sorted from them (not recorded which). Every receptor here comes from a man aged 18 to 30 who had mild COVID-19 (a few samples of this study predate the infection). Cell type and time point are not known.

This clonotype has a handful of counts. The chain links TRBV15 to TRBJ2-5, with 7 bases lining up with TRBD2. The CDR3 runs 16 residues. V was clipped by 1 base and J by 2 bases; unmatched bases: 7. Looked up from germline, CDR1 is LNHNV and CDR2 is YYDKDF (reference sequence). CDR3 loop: CATSRAGGGRQETQYF. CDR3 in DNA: TGTGCCACCAGCAGAGCGGGGGGAGGTCGGCAAGAGACCCAGTACTTC.

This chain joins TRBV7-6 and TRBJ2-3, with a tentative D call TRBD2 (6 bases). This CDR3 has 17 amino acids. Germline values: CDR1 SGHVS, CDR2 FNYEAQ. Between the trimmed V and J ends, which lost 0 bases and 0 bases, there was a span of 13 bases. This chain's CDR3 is CASSLAWGEDSTDTQYF. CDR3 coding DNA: TGTGCCAGCAGCTTAGCCTGGGGGGAAGATAGCACAGATACGCAGTATTTT. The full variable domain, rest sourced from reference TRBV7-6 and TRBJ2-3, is GAGVSQSPRYKVTKRGQDVALRCDPISGHVSLYWYRQALGQGPEFLTYFNYEAQQDKSGLPNDRFSAERPEGSISTLTIQRTEQRDSAMYRCASSLAWGEDSTDTQYFGPGTRLTVL.

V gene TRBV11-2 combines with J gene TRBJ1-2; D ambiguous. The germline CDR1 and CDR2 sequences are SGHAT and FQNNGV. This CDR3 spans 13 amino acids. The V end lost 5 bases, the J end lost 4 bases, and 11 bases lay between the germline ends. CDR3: CASSLGWAYGYTF. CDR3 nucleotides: TGTGCCAGCAGCCTGGGTTGGGCCTATGGCTACACCTTC.

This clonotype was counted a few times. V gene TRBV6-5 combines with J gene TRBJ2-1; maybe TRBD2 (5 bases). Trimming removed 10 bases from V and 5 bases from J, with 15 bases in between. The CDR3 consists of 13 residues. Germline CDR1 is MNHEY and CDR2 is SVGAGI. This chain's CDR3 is CATLATRNNEQFF. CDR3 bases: TGTGCCACCCTAGCTACTCGTAACAATGAGCAGTTCTTC.

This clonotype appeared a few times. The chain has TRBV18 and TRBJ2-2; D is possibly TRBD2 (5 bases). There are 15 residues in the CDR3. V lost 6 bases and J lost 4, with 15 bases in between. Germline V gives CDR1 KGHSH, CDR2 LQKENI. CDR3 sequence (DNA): TGTGCCAGCTCGCCAAATGGACTCTTCACCGGGGAGCTGTTTTTT. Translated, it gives CASSPNGLFTGELFF.

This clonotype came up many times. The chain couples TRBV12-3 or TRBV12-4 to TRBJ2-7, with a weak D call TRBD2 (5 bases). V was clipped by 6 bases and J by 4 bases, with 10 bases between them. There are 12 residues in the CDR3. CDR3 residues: CASSLRGYEQYF. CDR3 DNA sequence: TGTGCCAGCAGCTTACGCGGGTACGAGCAGTACTTC.

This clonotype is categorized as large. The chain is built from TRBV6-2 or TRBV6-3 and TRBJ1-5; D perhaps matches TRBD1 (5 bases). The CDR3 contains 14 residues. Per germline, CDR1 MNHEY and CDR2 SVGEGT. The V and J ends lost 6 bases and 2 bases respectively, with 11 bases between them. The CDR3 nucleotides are TGTGCCAGCAGATCACTACAGGGCAATCAGCCCCAGCATTTT. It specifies CASRSLQGNQPQHF.

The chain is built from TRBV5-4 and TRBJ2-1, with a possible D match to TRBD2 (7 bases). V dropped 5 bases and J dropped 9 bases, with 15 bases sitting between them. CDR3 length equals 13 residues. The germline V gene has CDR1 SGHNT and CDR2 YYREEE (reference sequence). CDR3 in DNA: TGTGCCAGCAGTGGTGGGGGGGCCGGTGAGCAGTTCTTC. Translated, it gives CASSGGGAGEQFF.

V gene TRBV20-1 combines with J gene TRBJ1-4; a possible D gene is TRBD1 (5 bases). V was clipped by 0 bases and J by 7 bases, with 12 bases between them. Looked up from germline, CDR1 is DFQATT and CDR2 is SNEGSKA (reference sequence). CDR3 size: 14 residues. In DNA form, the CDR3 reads TGCAGTGCTAGAGATTATGGCAGGGTTGAAAAACTGTTTTTT. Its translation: CSARDYGRVEKLFF.

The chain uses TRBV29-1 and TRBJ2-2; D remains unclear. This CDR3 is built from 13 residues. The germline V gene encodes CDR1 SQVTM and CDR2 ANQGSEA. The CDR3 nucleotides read TGCACTGCTCGGCAGCAGAACACCGGGGAGCTGTTTTTT. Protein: CTARQQNTGELFF.

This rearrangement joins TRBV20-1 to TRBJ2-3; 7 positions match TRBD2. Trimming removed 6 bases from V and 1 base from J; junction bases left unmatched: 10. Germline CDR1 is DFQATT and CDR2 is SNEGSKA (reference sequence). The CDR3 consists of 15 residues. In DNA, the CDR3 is TGCAGTGCGGGGAGGGCGGGCCAGGGCACAGATACGCAGTATTTT. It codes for CSAGRAGQGTDTQYF.

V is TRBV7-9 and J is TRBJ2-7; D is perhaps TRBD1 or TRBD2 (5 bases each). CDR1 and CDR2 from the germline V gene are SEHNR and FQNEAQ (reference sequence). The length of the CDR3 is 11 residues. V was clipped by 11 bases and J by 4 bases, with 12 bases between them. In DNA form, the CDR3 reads TGTGCCTCCGGGACGGTTTACGAGCAGTACTTC. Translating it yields CASGTVYEQYF.

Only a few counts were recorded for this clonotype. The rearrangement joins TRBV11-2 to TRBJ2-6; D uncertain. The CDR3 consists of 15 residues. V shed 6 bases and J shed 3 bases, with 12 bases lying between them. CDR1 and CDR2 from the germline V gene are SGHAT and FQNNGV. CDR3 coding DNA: TGTGCCAGCAGAACCGTGGGCGTTGGGGCCAACGTCCTGACTTTC. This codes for CASRTVGVGANVLTF.

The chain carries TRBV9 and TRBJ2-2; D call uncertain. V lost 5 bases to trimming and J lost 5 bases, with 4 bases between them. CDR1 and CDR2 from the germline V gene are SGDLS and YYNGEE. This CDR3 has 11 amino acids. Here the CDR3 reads CASSATGELFF. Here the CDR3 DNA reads TGTGCCAGCAGTGCTACCGGGGAGCTGTTTTTT. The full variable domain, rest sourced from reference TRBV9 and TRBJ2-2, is DSGVTQTPKHLITATGQRVTLRCSPRSGDLSVYWYQQSLDQGLQFLIQYYNGEERAKGNILERFSAQQFPDLHSELNLSSLELGDSALYFCASSATGELFFGEGSRLTVL.

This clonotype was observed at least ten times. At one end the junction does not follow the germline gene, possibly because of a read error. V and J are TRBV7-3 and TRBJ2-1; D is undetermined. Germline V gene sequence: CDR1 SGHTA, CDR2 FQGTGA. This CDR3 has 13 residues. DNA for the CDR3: TGTGCCAGCAGCTCCACTAAGGCGACACAGCCCCACTTC. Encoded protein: CASSSTKATQPHF. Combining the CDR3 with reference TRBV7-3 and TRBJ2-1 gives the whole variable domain GAGVSQTPSNKVTEKGKYVELRCDPISGHTALYWYRQSLGQGPEFLIYFQGTGAADDSGLPNDRFFAVRPEGSVSTLKIQRTERGDSAVYLCASSSTKATQPHFGPGTRLTVL.

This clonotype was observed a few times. The CDR3 spells CASSGDSTNIQYF. DNA for the CDR3: TGTGCCAGCAGCGGGGACAGCACAAACATTCAGTACTTC. This chain links TRBV11-2 with TRBJ2-4; 7 nucleotides match TRBD1. The CDR3 is 13 residues long. J gave up 6 bases and V 5 bases, and 4 bases lay outside the gene matches. Germline loops: CDR1 SGHAT, CDR2 FQNNGV.

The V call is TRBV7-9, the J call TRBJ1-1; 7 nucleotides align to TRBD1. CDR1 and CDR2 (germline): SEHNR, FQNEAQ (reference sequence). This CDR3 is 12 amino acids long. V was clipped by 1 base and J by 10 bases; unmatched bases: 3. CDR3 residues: CASSLGRGRAFF. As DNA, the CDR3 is TGTGCCAGCAGCTTAGGGAGGGGGCGAGCTTTCTTT.

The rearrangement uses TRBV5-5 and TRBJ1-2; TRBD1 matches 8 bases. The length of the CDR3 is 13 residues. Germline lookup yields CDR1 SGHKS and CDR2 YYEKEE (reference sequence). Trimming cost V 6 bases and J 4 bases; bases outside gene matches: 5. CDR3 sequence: CASKLQGVYGYTF. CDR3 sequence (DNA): TGTGCCAGCAAATTACAGGGGGTCTATGGCTACACCTTC. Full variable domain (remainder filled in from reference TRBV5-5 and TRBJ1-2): DAGVTQSPTHLIKTRGQQVTLRCSPISGHKSVSWYQQVLGQGPQFIFQYYEKEERGRGNFPDRFSARQFPNYSSELNVNALLLGDSALYLCASKLQGVYGYTFGSGTRLTVV.

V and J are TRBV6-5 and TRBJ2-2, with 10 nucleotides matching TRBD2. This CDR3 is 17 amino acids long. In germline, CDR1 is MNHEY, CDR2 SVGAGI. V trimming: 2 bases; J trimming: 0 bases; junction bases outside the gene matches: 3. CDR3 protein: CASSYRTSGANTGELFF. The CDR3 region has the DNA TGTGCCAGCAGTTACAGGACTAGCGGAGCGAACACCGGGGAGCTGTTTTTT.

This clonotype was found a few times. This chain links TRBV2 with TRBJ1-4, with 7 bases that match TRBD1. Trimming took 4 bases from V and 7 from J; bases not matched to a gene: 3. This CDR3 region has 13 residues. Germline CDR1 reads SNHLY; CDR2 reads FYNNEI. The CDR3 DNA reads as TGTGCCAGCAGTGGACAGGGTGGTGAAAAACTGTTTTTT. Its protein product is CASSGQGGEKLFF.

The chain's CDR3 is CSAINQGDTQYF. In DNA form, the CDR3 reads TGCAGTGCGATAAATCAGGGAGATACGCAGTATTTT. The chain combines TRBV20-1 with TRBJ2-3, with D tentatively TRBD1 (5 bases). Per germline, CDR1 DFQATT and CDR2 SNEGSKA (reference sequence). CDR3 length: 12 amino acids. Trimming shortened V by 6 bases and J by 5 bases, and 12 bases separated the two germline ends.

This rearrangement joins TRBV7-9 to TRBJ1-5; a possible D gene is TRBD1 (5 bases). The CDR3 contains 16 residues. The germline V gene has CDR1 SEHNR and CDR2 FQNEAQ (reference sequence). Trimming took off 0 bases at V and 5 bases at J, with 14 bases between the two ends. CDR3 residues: CASSLALSGGYQPQHF. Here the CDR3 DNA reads TGTGCCAGCAGCTTAGCGCTTTCGGGGGGATATCAGCCCCAGCATTTT.

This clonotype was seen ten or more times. The CDR3 here is CASSLGASGDTDTQYF. In DNA form, the CDR3 reads TGTGCCAGCAGCTTAGGTGCTAGCGGGGACACAGATACGCAGTATTTT. The gene calls are TRBV7-3 and TRBJ2-3; TRBD2 aligns across 9 bases. Germline V gene lookup returns CDR1 SGHTA and CDR2 FQGTGA. V shed 2 bases and J 2 bases; nucleotides not matched to a gene: 5. The CDR3 consists of 16 residues.

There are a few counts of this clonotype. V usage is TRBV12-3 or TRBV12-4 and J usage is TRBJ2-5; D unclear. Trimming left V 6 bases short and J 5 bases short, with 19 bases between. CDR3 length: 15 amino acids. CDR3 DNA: TGTGCCAGCAGGATAACGTATGCTCTTTGGGAGACCCAGTACTTC. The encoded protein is CASRITYALWETQYF.

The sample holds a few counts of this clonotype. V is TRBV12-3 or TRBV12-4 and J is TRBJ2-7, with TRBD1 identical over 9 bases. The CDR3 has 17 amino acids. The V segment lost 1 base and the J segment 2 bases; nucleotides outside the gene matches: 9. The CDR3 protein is CASSLVGQGILTYEQYF. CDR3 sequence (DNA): TGTGCCAGCAGTTTAGTTGGACAGGGGATCCTAACCTACGAGCAGTACTTC.

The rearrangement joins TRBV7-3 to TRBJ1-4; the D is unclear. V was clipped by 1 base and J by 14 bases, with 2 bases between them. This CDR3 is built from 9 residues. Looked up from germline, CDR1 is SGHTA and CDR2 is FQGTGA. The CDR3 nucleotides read TGTGCCAGCAGCTTAAAGCTGTTTTTT. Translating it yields CASSLKLFF.

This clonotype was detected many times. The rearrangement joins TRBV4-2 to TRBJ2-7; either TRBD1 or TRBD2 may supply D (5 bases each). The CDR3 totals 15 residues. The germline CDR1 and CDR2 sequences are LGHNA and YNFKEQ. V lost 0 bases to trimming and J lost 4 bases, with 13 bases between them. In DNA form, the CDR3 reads TGTGCCAGCAGCCAAGAGATTCGTGGGGGATACGAGCAGTACTTC. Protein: CASSQEIRGGYEQYF.

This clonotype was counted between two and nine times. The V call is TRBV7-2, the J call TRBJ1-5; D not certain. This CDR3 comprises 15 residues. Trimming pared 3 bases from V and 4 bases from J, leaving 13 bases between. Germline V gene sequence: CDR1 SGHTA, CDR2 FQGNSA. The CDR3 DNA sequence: TGTGCCAGCAGCTTCGAGTCGGGTTGGAATCAGCCCCAGCATTTT. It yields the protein CASSFESGWNQPQHF.

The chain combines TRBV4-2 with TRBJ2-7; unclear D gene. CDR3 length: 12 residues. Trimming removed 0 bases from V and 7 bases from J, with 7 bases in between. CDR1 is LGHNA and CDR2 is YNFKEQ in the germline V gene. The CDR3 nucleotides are TGTGCCAGCAGCCAAGAGGCTGGGGAGCAGTACTTC. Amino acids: CASSQEAGEQYF.

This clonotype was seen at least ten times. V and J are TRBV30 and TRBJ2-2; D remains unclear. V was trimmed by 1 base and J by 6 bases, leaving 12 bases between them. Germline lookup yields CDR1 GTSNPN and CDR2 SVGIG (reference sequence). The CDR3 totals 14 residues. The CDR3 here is CAWSAAPESGELFF. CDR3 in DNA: TGTGCCTGGAGTGCGGCTCCGGAGTCCGGGGAGCTGTTTTTT.

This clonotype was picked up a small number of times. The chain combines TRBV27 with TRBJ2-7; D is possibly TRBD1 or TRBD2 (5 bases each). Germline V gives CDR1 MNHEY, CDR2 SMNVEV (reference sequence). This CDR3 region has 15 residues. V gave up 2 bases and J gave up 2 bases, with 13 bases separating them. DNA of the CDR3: TGTGCCAGCAGTTTACGAGGGGTCGGAACCTACGAGCAGTACGTC. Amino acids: CASSLRGVGTYEQYV.

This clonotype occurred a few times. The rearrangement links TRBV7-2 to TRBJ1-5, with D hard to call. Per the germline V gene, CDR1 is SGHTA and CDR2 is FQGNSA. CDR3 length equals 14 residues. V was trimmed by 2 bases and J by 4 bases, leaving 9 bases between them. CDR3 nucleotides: TGTGCCAGCAGCTTACAGGCGGGTAATCAGCCCCAGCATTTT. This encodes CASSLQAGNQPQHF.